These 32 T cell receptor beta chains originate from one sample sequenced in a study of cytomegalovirus exposure and HLA in healthy donors. With 60 Vbeta and 13 Jbeta primers, the PCR was carried out. Sequencing used immunoSEQ multiplex PCR; TCRdb keeps in-frame clones, though not all of them. The data show approximately 88,000 clones, with approximately 80% seen just once and 3.5% to 4.5% held by the top ten. Input material: PBMCs. The receptors shown here come from a man between 25 and 39 years old in good health and CMV-seronegative.

The V and J genes are TRBV7-9 and TRBJ2-3; 13 nucleotides match TRBD2. After removal of 5 bases from V and 5 bases from J, the junction contained 4 bases not matched to a gene. CDR1 is SEHNR, CDR2 FQNEAQ, per germline (reference sequence). The CDR3 extends over 15 amino acids. The CDR3 coding sequence is TGTGCCAGCAGCCCAGGACTAGCGGGAGAAGATACGCAGTATTTT. As protein: CASSPGLAGEDTQYF. Together with reference TRBV7-9 and TRBJ2-3, the CDR3 gives the full variable domain: DTGVSQNPRHKITKRGQNVTFRCDPISEHNRLYWYRQTLGQGPEFLTYFQNEAQLEKSRLLSDRFSAERPKGSFSTLEIQRTEQGDSAMYLCASSPGLAGEDTQYFGPGTRLTVL.

V gene TRBV4-3 combines with J gene TRBJ2-7; 13 bases line up with TRBD2. The ends lost 0 bases at V and 0 bases at J; junction bases unmatched: 5. Germline lookup yields CDR1 LGHNA and CDR2 YSLEER. This CDR3 has 18 amino acids. CDR3: CASSQDMTSGGNSYEQYF. The CDR3 DNA follows: TGCGCCAGCAGCCAAGATATGACTAGCGGGGGGAACTCCTACGAGCAGTACTTC.

In this sample, this clone turned up once. The V call is TRBV7-7, the J call TRBJ2-2; D is possibly TRBD2 (5 bases). The CDR3 consists of 12 residues. The V gene lost 3 bases and the J gene lost 6 bases, with 5 bases spanning the gap. Germline-derived CDR1 and CDR2 are SSHAT and FNYEAQ (reference sequence). The CDR3 bases are TGTGCCAGCAGCTTGCGGGCCGGGGAGCTGTTTTTT. It specifies CASSLRAGELFF.

The CDR3 spells CASSMGLASYEQYF. CDR3 sequence (DNA): TGTGCCAGCAGCATGGGACTAGCCTCCTACGAGCAGTACTTC. The rearrangement uses TRBV13 and TRBJ2-7; 9 positions match TRBD2. The CDR3 sequence is 14 residues long. Germline V gives CDR1 PRHDT, CDR2 FYEKMQ (reference sequence). J lost 0 bases, V lost 5 bases, and 2 bases had no gene match.

The CDR3 coding sequence is TGTGCCAGCAGGACCGGGACAGCGAACACCGGGGAGCTGTTTTTT. Residues: CASRTGTANTGELFF. The V and J genes are TRBV6-5 and TRBJ2-2; TRBD1 agrees at 7 bases. CDR3 length: 15 amino acids. Germline loops: CDR1 MNHEY, CDR2 SVGAGI. V trimming: 6 bases; J trimming: 0 bases; junction bases outside the gene matches: 4.

The V call is TRBV4-1, the J call TRBJ1-4; 10 nucleotides line up with TRBD1. Per germline, CDR1 MGHRA and CDR2 YSYEKL. The CDR3 runs 18 residues. The ends lost 0 bases at V and 1 base at J; junction bases unmatched: 5. The CDR3 here is CASSQDQTGGGTNEKLFF. In nucleotides, the CDR3 is TGCGCCAGCAGCCAAGATCAGACAGGGGGCGGAACTAATGAAAAACTGTTTTTT.

V and J are TRBV25-1 and TRBJ2-7, with TRBD1 identical over 8 bases. V lost 6 bases and J lost 5; bases outside the gene matches: 3. The germline CDR1 and CDR2 sequences are MGHDK and SYGVNS. CDR3 length: 12 residues. The CDR3 DNA sequence: TGTGCCAGCAGAACGACAGGGGACGAGCAGTACTTC. Protein product: CASRTTGDEQYF.

The chain uses TRBV11-1 and TRBJ2-3, with 10 bases fitting TRBD2. Per germline, CDR1 SGHAT and CDR2 FQDESV (reference sequence). With 4 bases clipped from V and 1 base from J, the junction kept 8 bases outside the gene matches. The CDR3 sequence is 17 residues long. Written as DNA, the CDR3 is TGTGCCAGCAGCTCTTCGGGGACTAGCGACGGCACAGATACGCAGTATTTT. This translates into CASSSSGTSDGTDTQYF.

J is TRBJ1-2 and V is TRBV29-1; TRBD1 might be the D (5 bases). V was shortened by 4 bases and J by 7 bases, with 19 bases between the two germline ends. There are 14 residues in the CDR3. Germline V gene lookup returns CDR1 SQVTM and CDR2 ANQGSEA. CDR3 sequence: CSVGGGRGVGGYTF. Here the CDR3 DNA reads TGCAGCGTTGGGGGTGGGCGGGGGGTAGGTGGCTACACCTTC.

The chain links TRBV30 to TRBJ1-2, with D uncertain. This CDR3 contains 12 residues. Germline values: CDR1 GTSNPN, CDR2 SVGIG (reference sequence). Trimming left V 0 bases short and J 7 bases short, with 9 bases between. Here the CDR3 reads CAWSVGGLGYTF. The CDR3 DNA is TGTGCCTGGAGTGTGGGTGGACTTGGCTACACCTTC. The full variable domain, rest sourced from reference TRBV30 and TRBJ1-2, is SQTIHQWPATLVQPVGSPLSLECTVEGTSNPNLYWYRQAAGRGLQLLFYSVGIGQISSEVPQNLSASRPQDRQFILSSKKLLLSDSGFYLCAWSVGGLGYTFGSGTRLTVV.

The CDR3 DNA follows: TGCAGCGTTGAAGGAGGGAGACTAGCGGAGGAAGAGACCCAGTACTTC. Translation gives CSVEGGRLAEEETQYF. The V and J genes are TRBV29-1 and TRBJ2-5; TRBD2 matches at 9 bases. This CDR3 has 16 amino acids. Germline-derived CDR1 and CDR2 are SQVTM and ANQGSEA. The J segment lost 3 bases and the V segment lost 1 base, leaving 9 bases of the junction unmatched.

This rearrangement joins TRBV4-1 to TRBJ2-7, with D perhaps TRBD1 (6 bases). Germline-derived CDR1 and CDR2 are MGHRA and YSYEKL. Trimming removed 1 base at V and 3 bases at J, with 16 bases between. The CDR3 consists of 16 residues. The CDR3 sequence is CASSQVIGRGNYEQYF. In nucleotides, the CDR3 is TGCGCCAGCAGCCAAGTTATAGGCAGGGGCAACTACGAGCAGTACTTC.

This clone came up a few times. The V and J genes are TRBV6-6 and TRBJ2-7, with 8 bases matching TRBD2. With 6 bases clipped from V and 3 bases from J, the junction kept 4 bases outside the gene matches. Germline CDR1 MNHNY, CDR2 SVGAGI (reference sequence). This CDR3 spans 13 amino acids. The CDR3, as DNA: TGTGCCAGCAGCCGGAGCGGGGGCTACGAGCAGTACTTC. It is translated as CASSRSGGYEQYF.

The genes are TRBV2 and TRBJ1-2, with a tentative D call TRBD1 (6 bases). The length of the CDR3 is 14 residues. V gave up 5 bases and J gave up 0 bases, with 10 bases separating them. The V gene's germline CDR1 is SNHLY and CDR2 FYNNEI. CDR3 loop: CASSLQGTNYGYTF. CDR3 bases: TGTGCCAGCAGTTTGCAGGGGACTAACTATGGCTACACCTTC.

V gene TRBV5-1 combines with J gene TRBJ2-5; 8 bases align to TRBD1. The CDR3 is 15 amino acids. V was clipped by 4 bases and J by 4 bases; unmatched bases: 9. The germline V gene encodes CDR1 SGHRS and CDR2 YFSETQ. CDR3 loop: CASSPRQGFGETQYF. CDR3 DNA: TGCGCCAGCAGCCCGAGACAGGGGTTCGGAGAGACCCAGTACTTC. Together with reference TRBV5-1 and TRBJ2-5, the CDR3 gives the full variable domain: KAGVTQTPRYLIKTRGQQVTLSCSPISGHRSVSWYQQTPGQGLQFLFEYFSETQRNKGNFPGRFSGRQFSNSRSEMNVSTLELGDSALYLCASSPRQGFGETQYFGPGTRLLVL.

The rearrangement links TRBV7-9 to TRBJ1-2; unclear D gene. The V end lost 7 bases, the J end lost 2 bases, and 8 bases lay between the germline ends. The CDR3 runs 12 residues. Germline CDR1 SEHNR, CDR2 FQNEAQ (reference sequence). This chain's CDR3 is CASTHENYGYTF. Written as DNA, the CDR3 is TGTGCCAGCACCCATGAGAACTATGGCTACACCTTC. Variable domain in full (rest from reference TRBV7-9 and TRBJ1-2): DTGVSQNPRHKITKRGQNVTFRCDPISEHNRLYWYRQTLGQGPEFLTYFQNEAQLEKSRLLSDRFSAERPKGSFSTLEIQRTEQGDSAMYLCASTHENYGYTFGSGTRLTVV.

The chain is built from TRBV4-1 and TRBJ1-6, with 10 bases fitting TRBD1. This CDR3 region has 16 residues. V was pared by 1 base and J by 6 bases, with 3 bases of the junction left unmatched. Germline V gene lookup returns CDR1 MGHRA and CDR2 YSYEKL. CDR3 in amino acids: CASSQAWDRGNSPLHF. The CDR3 coding sequence is TGCGCCAGCAGCCAAGCTTGGGACAGGGGTAATTCACCCCTCCACTTT.

The chain couples TRBV19 to TRBJ2-5; 10 nucleotides match TRBD2. CDR3 length: 16 amino acids. V was pared by 5 bases and J by 5 bases, with 11 bases of the junction left unmatched. The germline gives CDR1 LNHDA, CDR2 SQIVND (reference sequence). As DNA, the CDR3 is TGTGCCAGTAGTTGGATTAGCGGGGGGCCCGGGGAGACCCAGTACTTC. Its protein product is CASSWISGGPGETQYF.

The count of this clone is one. The chain is built from TRBV7-2 and TRBJ1-2; D gene uncertain. The CDR3 has 13 amino acids. V was cut by 3 bases and J by 6 bases, with 11 bases left in between. Looked up from germline, CDR1 is SGHTA and CDR2 is FQGNSA. The CDR3 nucleotides read TGTGCCAGCAGCTTGGCCGGGGTTAATGGCTACACCTTC. Translated, it gives CASSLAGVNGYTF.

This clone has more than one count but fewer than ten. CDR3 in amino acids: CASSAGTGRANYGYTF. The CDR3 DNA reads TGTGCCAGTAGTGCAGGGACAGGGAGAGCTAACTATGGCTACACCTTC. The rearrangement joins TRBV19 to TRBJ1-2; 9 nucleotides align to TRBD1. This CDR3 comprises 16 residues. The germline V gene has CDR1 LNHDA and CDR2 SQIVND (reference sequence). The ends lost 5 bases at V and 0 bases at J; junction bases unmatched: 7.

The V and J genes are TRBV28 and TRBJ2-7; D possibly corresponds to TRBD1 (5 bases). Germline CDR1 is MDHEN and CDR2 is SYDVKM. Trimming left V 5 bases short and J 3 bases short, with 14 bases between. CDR3 length equals 14 residues. DNA of the CDR3: TGTGCCAGCAGTCCTATTGGGGCCAGCTACGAGCAGTACTTC. It is translated as CASSPIGASYEQYF. Drawing the rest from reference TRBV28 and TRBJ2-7, the complete variable domain is DVKVTQSSRYLVKRTGEKVFLECVQDMDHENMFWYRQDPGLGLRLIYFSYDVKMKEKGDIPEGYSVSREKKERFSLILESASTNQTSMYLCASSPIGASYEQYFGPGTRLTVT.

This chain links TRBV11-3 with TRBJ2-1; TRBD1 aligns across 8 bases. The CDR3 runs to 16 residues. Germline V gene sequence: CDR1 SGHNT, CDR2 YENEEA. V trimming: 4 bases; J trimming: 1 base; junction bases outside the gene matches: 6. In nucleotides, the CDR3 is TGTGCCAGCAGCTCGGTACAGGGGGTTTCCTACAATGAGCAGTTCTTC. This translates into CASSSVQGVSYNEQFF.

This chain joins TRBV19 and TRBJ2-5; 9 bases match TRBD1. Germline CDR1 is LNHDA and CDR2 is SQIVND (reference sequence). V lost 3 bases, J lost 6 bases, and 5 bases stayed unmatched. The CDR3 length is 14 residues. The CDR3 DNA sequence: TGTGCCAGTAGTATTCTTGGGACAGGGAAGACCCAGTACTTC. This codes for CASSILGTGKTQYF.

The chain has TRBV5-4 and TRBJ2-1, with TRBD2 identical over 9 bases. V gave up 4 bases and J gave up 1 base; unmatched junction bases: 15. The CDR3 totals 19 residues. Germline V lookup: CDR1 SGHNT, CDR2 YYREEE (reference sequence). CDR3: CASSPLAGGQLGSYNEQFF. The CDR3 DNA sequence: TGTGCCAGCAGCCCCTTGGCGGGGGGGCAATTGGGGTCCTACAATGAGCAGTTCTTC.

A few counts support this clone. The chain combines TRBV27 with TRBJ2-7; D ambiguous. The V gene lost 2 bases and the J gene lost 6 bases, with 17 bases spanning the gap. CDR1 and CDR2 (germline): MNHEY, SMNVEV (reference sequence). CDR3 size: 15 residues. The CDR3 loop is CASSLTVGVGSEQYF. The CDR3 DNA reads as TGTGCCAGCAGTTTAACAGTAGGTGTCGGCTCCGAGCAGTACTTC.

As regards this clone: The sample contains more than one DNA sequence encoding this CDR3. V is TRBV5-1 and J is TRBJ2-7; TRBD1 is a possible D gene (5 bases). Per the germline V gene, CDR1 is SGHRS and CDR2 is YFSETQ. The CDR3 runs to 13 residues. Deletions cut 5 bases from V and 2 bases from J, with 11 bases between. The CDR3 loop is CASRQDKAYEQYF. The CDR3, as DNA: TGCGCCAGCAGGCAGGACAAGGCCTACGAGCAGTACTTC.

This clone appeared a few times. V gene TRBV6-1 combines with J gene TRBJ2-4; no firm D call. This CDR3 has 15 residues. Germline V CDR1 and CDR2: MNHNS, SASEGT. Trimming cost V 5 bases and J 6 bases, with 17 bases left between them. In DNA, the CDR3 is TGTGCCAGCAGTCCCCAGACCTCGGCAGGAAACATTCAGTACTTC. Translating it yields CASSPQTSAGNIQYF.

This chain connects TRBV19 to TRBJ1-3, with D possibly matching TRBD1 (6 bases). CDR1 LNHDA and CDR2 SQIVND come from the germline V gene (reference sequence). CDR3 length equals 15 residues. Trimming shortened V by 6 bases and J by 0 bases, and 12 bases separated the two germline ends. The DNA of the CDR3 is TGTGCCAGTAGCTACCAGGGGCACTCTGGAAACACCATATATTTT. Translation gives CASSYQGHSGNTIYF. Using reference TRBV19 and TRBJ1-3 for the parts outside the CDR3, the full variable domain is DGGITQSPKYLFRKEGQNVTLSCEQNLNHDAMYWYRQDPGQGLRLIYYSQIVNDFQKGDIAEGYSVSREKKESFPLTVTSAQKNPTAFYLCASSYQGHSGNTIYFGEGSWLTVV.

V gene TRBV6-5 combines with J gene TRBJ1-2; TRBD1 agrees at 9 bases. Germline loops: CDR1 MNHEY, CDR2 SVGAGI. The length of the CDR3 is 14 residues. Trimming at V came to 2 bases and at J to 5 bases, leaving 3 bases not matched to a gene. The CDR3 DNA reads TGTGCCAGCAGTTACGCGGGACAGGGATATGGCTACACCTTC. Residues: CASSYAGQGYGYTF.

The chain is built from TRBV5-1 and TRBJ2-5, with TRBD2 matching 13 bases. V lost 0 bases and J lost 6; bases outside the gene matches: 5. This CDR3 has 16 residues. The V gene's germline CDR1 is SGHRS and CDR2 YFSETQ. CDR3 bases: TGCGCCAGCAGCTTGGCAACTAGCGGGAGGGGGAAGACCCAGTACTTC. As protein: CASSLATSGRGKTQYF.

The rearrangement joins TRBV11-2 to TRBJ2-3, with 11 positions matching TRBD2. Losses at the gene ends were 3 bases for V and 4 bases for J; bases not matched to a gene: 6. The CDR3 has 16 residues. Germline CDR1 is SGHAT and CDR2 is FQNNGV. The CDR3 spells CASSLDLAGGSDTQYF. The CDR3 nucleotides are TGTGCCAGCAGCTTGGACCTAGCGGGAGGCTCAGATACGCAGTATTTT.

This rearrangement joins TRBV6-5 to TRBJ2-6; the match to TRBD2 covers 8 bases. CDR3 size: 16 residues. V shed 0 bases and J 3 bases; nucleotides not matched to a gene: 1. Germline V gene data show CDR1 as MNHEY and CDR2 as SVGAGI. CDR3 bases: TGTGCCAGCAGTTACTCGAGCGGGAGTGGGGCCAACGTCCTGACTTTC. Its protein is CASSYSSGSGANVLTF.